The present T cell receptor beta chain was sequenced within a study of response to subunit inactivated influenza vaccine. Study-level points and caveats: With each seasonal influenza vaccination, the authors suggested, few new T cells are recruited.

Each CDR3 protein is one row after TCRdb ran MiXCR on the RT-PCR reads. The sample lists about 500,000 distinct CDR3 sequences; 15% to 20% were seen once. This clonotype was detected many times. Its antigen is not identified. The sample consisted of CD4+ T cells sorted from PBMCs, taken roughly 24 months after vaccination. This clonotype was obtained from a man aged 45 to 75 who received an inactivated influenza vaccine.

The CDR3, as DNA: TGTGCCAGCAGCAGAATCCAGACAGGACCCTCTAGCACAGATACGCAGTATTTT. Residues: CASSRIQTGPSSTDTQYF. V and J are TRBV11-1 and TRBJ2-3, with a tentative D call TRBD1 (6 bases). The CDR3 consists of 18 residues. V was shortened by 5 bases and J by 0 bases, with 21 bases between the two germline ends. Germline V gene lookup returns CDR1 SGHAT and CDR2 FQDESV (reference sequence).